Following are 19 T cell receptor beta chains from one sample sequenced in a study of T cell responses to AZD1222 COVID-19 vaccine (dated by TCRdb to the early 2020s). To prepare the library, the immunoSEQ multiplex PCR assay was applied. The immuneACCESS repertoire file appears here via TCRdb, limited to in-frame rearrangements. These files lack a portion of the clones; in checked studies, under half of the deficit traces to unresolved V genes, and the cause of the others is not known. The sample table holds 170,000 or so clones, of which roughly 93% were seen once. The ten largest clones add up to around 0.93% of the sample. The label giving this sample's time point can be read as: about 28 days (+/-7) after the second vaccine dose. The treatment or condition label here, explained by the study, means: meningococcal conjugate vaccine given as trial control. Specimen: peripheral blood, collected 28 days after the second dose of the MenACWY control vaccine. These receptors originate from an adult who received the MenACWY meningococcal vaccine as a control.

This rearrangement joins TRBV18 to TRBJ1-3; D is possibly TRBD1 (6 bases). The CDR3 length is 15 residues. Per the germline V gene, CDR1 is KGHSH and CDR2 is LQKENI. Trimming removed 6 bases from V and 4 bases from J, with 16 bases in between. CDR3 protein: CASSTTGSSGNTIYF. CDR3 bases: TGTGCCAGCTCGACAACAGGGAGTTCCGGAAACACCATATATTTT.

V and J are TRBV3-1 (or the pseudogene TRBV3-2) and TRBJ2-3, with 10 bases lining up with TRBD2. Trimming took 1 base from V and 2 from J; bases not matched to a gene: 9. Germline CDR1 and CDR2: LGHDT and YNNKEL (reference sequence). The CDR3 runs to 18 residues. The CDR3: CASSQVAVSGGTTDTQYF. Here the CDR3 DNA reads TGTGCCAGCAGCCAAGTTGCGGTTAGCGGGGGGACCACAGATACGCAGTATTTT.

CDR3 sequence (DNA): TGTGCCAGCAGCTTACAGAAAAACACCGGGGAGCTGTTTTTT. It is translated as CASSLQKNTGELFF. V gene TRBV11-3 combines with J gene TRBJ2-2, with unresolved D. Germline lookup yields CDR1 SGHNT and CDR2 YENEEA. V shed 2 bases and J shed 2 bases, with 6 bases lying between them. The CDR3 sequence is 14 residues long.

The rearrangement uses TRBV28 and TRBJ1-5; D is unclear. CDR3 length equals 10 residues. Germline lookup yields CDR1 MDHEN and CDR2 SYDVKM. Trimming shortened V by 6 bases and J by 11 bases, and 8 bases separated the two germline ends. The CDR3 DNA is TGTGCCAGCAGGGACGGGTCCCAGCATTTT. It encodes CASRDGSQHF.

This clone came up once. The chain combines TRBV3-1 (or the pseudogene TRBV3-2) with TRBJ2-2; D is uncertain. Trimming stripped 8 bases from V and 3 bases from J, with 4 bases between. The CDR3 consists of 11 residues. Germline V gene sequence: CDR1 LGHDT, CDR2 YNNKEL (reference sequence). The CDR3 sequence is CASRYTGELFF. Here the CDR3 DNA reads TGTGCCAGCCGCTACACCGGGGAGCTGTTTTTT.

V and J are TRBV7-8 and TRBJ1-3; D is possibly TRBD1 (6 bases). CDR1 and CDR2 (germline): SGHVS, FQNEAQ. V lost 3 bases and J lost 0, with 9 bases in between. This CDR3 region has 15 residues. CDR3 in amino acids: CASSFGGDSGNTIYF. CDR3 nucleotides: TGTGCCAGCAGCTTCGGGGGCGACTCTGGAAACACCATATATTTT.

The gene calls are TRBV19 and TRBJ1-3; D remains ambiguous. Germline CDR1 reads LNHDA; CDR2 reads SQIVND (reference sequence). Between the trimmed V and J ends, which lost 5 bases and 0 bases, there was a span of 14 bases. This CDR3 comprises 16 residues. In DNA, the CDR3 is TGTGCCAGTAGTCTTGACGCGGAGTACTCTGGAAACACCATATATTTT. Its protein product is CASSLDAEYSGNTIYF.

V and J are TRBV5-1 and TRBJ1-2; possible D gene TRBD1, 5 bases. Germline V CDR1 and CDR2: SGHRS, YFSETQ. CDR3 size: 13 residues. Trimming stripped 4 bases from V and 6 bases from J, with 13 bases between. CDR3 DNA: TGCGCCAGCAGCGGTCAGGGTGACGATGGCTACACCTTC. It yields the protein CASSGQGDDGYTF.

The rearrangement joins TRBV5-1 to TRBJ1-3; 7 bases fit TRBD1. Trimming took 4 bases from V and 3 from J; bases not matched to a gene: 7. CDR3 size: 15 residues. Germline-derived CDR1 and CDR2 are SGHRS and YFSETQ. The CDR3 is CASSLGQQSGNTIYF. CDR3 nucleotides: TGCGCCAGCAGCCTGGGACAGCAGAGTGGAAACACCATATATTTT.

CDR3 sequence: CASSFRRGPGQPQHF. The CDR3 bases are TGTGCCAGCAGTTTTCGCAGGGGGCCAGGTCAGCCCCAGCATTTT. The V and J genes are TRBV27 and TRBJ1-5, with 8 bases aligning to TRBD1. The CDR3 runs to 15 residues. V lost 3 bases, J lost 6 bases, and 7 bases stayed unmatched. Germline values: CDR1 MNHEY, CDR2 SMNVEV (reference sequence).

In nucleotides, the CDR3 is TGTGCCAGCAGCCCCCAAAGAATCTATGGCTACACCTTC. Translation: CASSPQRIYGYTF. The rearrangement uses TRBV12-3 or TRBV12-4 and TRBJ1-2; D unclear. This CDR3 contains 13 residues. The germline V and J ends were trimmed by 6 bases and 4 bases, with 12 bases remaining between them.

The chain employs TRBV27 and TRBJ2-2; D may be TRBD1 or TRBD2 (6 bases each). The CDR3 length is 15 residues. Germline CDR1 is MNHEY and CDR2 is SMNVEV (reference sequence). V lost 4 bases, J lost 10 bases, and 19 bases lay in between. CDR3 protein: CASSWLGRGGVELFF. The CDR3 nucleotides are TGTGCCAGCAGTTGGCTGGGCAGGGGAGGCGTGGAGCTGTTTTTT.

This clone was recorded a few times. The chain recombines TRBV7-9 with TRBJ2-2; D gene ambiguous. V lost 11 bases, J lost 0 bases, and 10 bases lay in between. CDR3 length: 13 amino acids. Germline-derived CDR1 and CDR2 are SEHNR and FQNEAQ (reference sequence). The DNA of the CDR3 is TGTGCCGTAGGCACGACGAACACCGGGGAGCTGTTTTTT. It yields the protein CAVGTTNTGELFF.

The chain carries TRBV7-9 and TRBJ1-5; the match to TRBD1 covers 9 bases. The CDR3 spans 18 residues. Germline-derived CDR1 and CDR2 are SEHNR and FQNEAQ (reference sequence). The ends lost 5 bases at V and 2 bases at J; junction bases unmatched: 13. The CDR3 loop is CASSPILGQGTGNQPQHF. The DNA of the CDR3 is TGTGCCAGCAGCCCAATCCTTGGACAGGGGACAGGCAATCAGCCCCAGCATTTT.

Written as DNA, the CDR3 is TGTGCCAGCAGTTACCCGCCAGAGGGGGGGCCCAAGCAGTTCTTC. Protein product: CASSYPPEGGPKQFF. This rearrangement joins TRBV6-2 or TRBV6-3 to TRBJ2-1, with D perhaps TRBD2 (7 bases). The V gene lost 2 bases and the J gene lost 11 bases, with 19 bases spanning the gap. Germline assignment: CDR1 MNHEY and CDR2 SVGEGT. The CDR3 is made up of 15 amino acids.

The chain uses TRBV6-2 or TRBV6-3 and TRBJ1-6; TRBD1 matches 10 bases. V gave up 2 bases and J gave up 8 bases; unmatched junction bases: 3. The CDR3 extends over 15 amino acids. Per the germline V gene, CDR1 is MNHEY and CDR2 is SVGEGT. This CDR3 is CASSYEGQGHSPLHF. The CDR3 bases are TGTGCCAGCAGTTACGAGGGACAGGGGCATTCACCCCTCCACTTT.

V usage is TRBV2 and J usage is TRBJ1-4; D perhaps matches TRBD1 (5 bases). This CDR3 region has 15 residues. V was trimmed by 2 bases and J by 4 bases, leaving 11 bases between them. Germline CDR1 and CDR2: SNHLY and FYNNEI. The CDR3 nucleotides are TGTGCCAGCAGTGAAATGAGGGGTTTTAATGAAAAACTGTTTTTT. Translation gives CASSEMRGFNEKLFF. The complete variable domain, with remaining parts taken from reference TRBV2 and TRBJ1-4, reads EPEVTQTPSHQVTQMGQEVILRCVPISNHLYFYWYRQILGQKVEFLVSFYNNEISEKSEIFDDQFSVERPDGSNFTLKIRSTKLEDSAMYFCASSEMRGFNEKLFFGSGTQLSVL.

The CDR3 DNA sequence: TGCGCCAGCAGTATAATGGACTCGAACACTGAAGCTTTCTTT. It is translated as CASSIMDSNTEAFF. The chain joins TRBV5-1 to TRBJ1-1; D ambiguous. Trimming stripped 5 bases from V and 1 base from J, with 12 bases between. The CDR3 loop spans 14 amino acids. Germline-derived CDR1 and CDR2 are SGHRS and YFSETQ.

The V gene is TRBV5-1, the J gene TRBJ1-2, with D uncertain. The V end lost 0 bases, the J end lost 4 bases, and 7 bases lay between the germline ends. The germline V gene has CDR1 SGHRS and CDR2 YFSETQ. This CDR3 comprises 13 residues. The CDR3 reads CASSLDSPYGYTF. CDR3 bases: TGCGCCAGCAGCTTGGACTCTCCCTATGGCTACACCTTC.